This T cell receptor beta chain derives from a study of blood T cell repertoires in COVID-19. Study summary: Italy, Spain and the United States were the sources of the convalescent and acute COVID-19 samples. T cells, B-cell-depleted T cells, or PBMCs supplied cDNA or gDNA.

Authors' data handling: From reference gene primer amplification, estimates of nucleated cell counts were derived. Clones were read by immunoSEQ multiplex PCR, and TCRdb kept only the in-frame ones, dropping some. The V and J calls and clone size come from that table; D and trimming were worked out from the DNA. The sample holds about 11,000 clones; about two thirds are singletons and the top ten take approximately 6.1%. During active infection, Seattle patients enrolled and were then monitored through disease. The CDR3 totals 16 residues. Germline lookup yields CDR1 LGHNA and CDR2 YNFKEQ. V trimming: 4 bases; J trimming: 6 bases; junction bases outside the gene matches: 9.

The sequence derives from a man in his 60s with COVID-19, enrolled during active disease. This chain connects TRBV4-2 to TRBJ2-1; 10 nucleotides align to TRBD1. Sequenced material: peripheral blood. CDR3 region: CASSPSGQGFLNEQFF. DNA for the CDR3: TGTGCCAGCAGCCCCTCGGGACAGGGGTTTCTCAATGAGCAGTTCTTC.